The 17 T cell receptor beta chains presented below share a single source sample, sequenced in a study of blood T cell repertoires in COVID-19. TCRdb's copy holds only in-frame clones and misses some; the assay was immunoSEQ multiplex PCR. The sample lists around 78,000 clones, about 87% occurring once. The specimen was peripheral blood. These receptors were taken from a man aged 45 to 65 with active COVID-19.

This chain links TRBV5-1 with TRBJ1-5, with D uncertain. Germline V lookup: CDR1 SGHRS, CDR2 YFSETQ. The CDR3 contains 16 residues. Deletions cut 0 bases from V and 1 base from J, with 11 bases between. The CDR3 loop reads CASSLAPLGSNQPQHF. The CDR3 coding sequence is TGCGCCAGCAGCTTGGCGCCGCTCGGGAGCAATCAGCCCCAGCATTTT.

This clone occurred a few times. The CDR3: CASSGGTGNTEAFF. CDR3 DNA: TGTGCCAGCAGTGGGGGGACAGGGAACACTGAAGCTTTCTTT. The chain couples TRBV27 to TRBJ1-1; 8 positions match TRBD1. The CDR3 runs to 14 residues. V shed 5 bases, J shed 1 base, and the junction held 3 bases outside the gene matches. The germline CDR1 and CDR2 sequences are MNHEY and SMNVEV (reference sequence).

The CDR3 reads CSVTGQLNYGYTF. For the CDR3, the DNA is TGCAGCGTTACGGGACAGTTAAACTATGGCTACACCTTC. The chain joins TRBV29-1 to TRBJ1-2; 7 bases align to TRBD1. This CDR3 spans 13 amino acids. Trimming cost V 5 bases and J 2 bases; bases outside gene matches: 5. Germline V gene lookup returns CDR1 SQVTM and CDR2 ANQGSEA.

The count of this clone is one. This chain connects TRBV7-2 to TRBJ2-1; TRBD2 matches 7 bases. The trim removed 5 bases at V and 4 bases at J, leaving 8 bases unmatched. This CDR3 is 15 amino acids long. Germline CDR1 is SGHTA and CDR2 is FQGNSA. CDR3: CASSPGTTIYNEQFF. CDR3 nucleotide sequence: TGTGCCAGCAGCCCGGGGACTACAATTTACAATGAGCAGTTCTTC. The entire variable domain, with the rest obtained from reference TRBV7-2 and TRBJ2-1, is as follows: GAGVSQSPSNKVTEKGKDVELRCDPISGHTALYWYRQSLGQGLEFLIYFQGNSAPDKSGLPSDRFSAERTGGSVSTLTIQRTQQEDSAVYLCASSPGTTIYNEQFFGPGTRLTVL.

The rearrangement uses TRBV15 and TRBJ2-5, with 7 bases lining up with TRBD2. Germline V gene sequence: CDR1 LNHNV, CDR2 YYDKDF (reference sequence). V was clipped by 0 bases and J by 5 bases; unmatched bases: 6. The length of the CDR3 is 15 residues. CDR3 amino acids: CATSRDSTSSETQYF. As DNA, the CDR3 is TGTGCCACCAGCAGAGATTCGACTAGCTCGGAGACCCAGTACTTC.

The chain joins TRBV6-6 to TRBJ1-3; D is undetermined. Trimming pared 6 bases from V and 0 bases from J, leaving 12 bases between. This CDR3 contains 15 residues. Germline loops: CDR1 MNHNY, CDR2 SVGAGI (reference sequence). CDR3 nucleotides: TGTGCCAGCAGGGGGTCGGGGTCCTCTGGAAACACCATATATTTT. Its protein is CASRGSGSSGNTIYF.

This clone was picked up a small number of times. The CDR3 region has the DNA TGTGCCTGGAGTGGAGCTTACAGGGGGCGCGGGGGCTACACCTTC. Its translation is CAWSGAYRGRGGYTF. The chain is built from TRBV30 and TRBJ1-2, with 9 bases lining up with TRBD1. V lost 1 base and J lost 8; bases outside the gene matches: 11. In germline, CDR1 is GTSNPN, CDR2 SVGIG (reference sequence). The CDR3 extends over 15 amino acids.

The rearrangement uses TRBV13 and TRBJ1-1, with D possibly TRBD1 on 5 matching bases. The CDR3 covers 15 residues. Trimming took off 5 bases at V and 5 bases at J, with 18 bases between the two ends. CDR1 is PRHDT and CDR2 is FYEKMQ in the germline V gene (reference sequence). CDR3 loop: CASSPPVQGNTEAFF. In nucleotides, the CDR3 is TGTGCCAGCAGCCCACCCGTCCAGGGTAATACTGAAGCTTTCTTT.

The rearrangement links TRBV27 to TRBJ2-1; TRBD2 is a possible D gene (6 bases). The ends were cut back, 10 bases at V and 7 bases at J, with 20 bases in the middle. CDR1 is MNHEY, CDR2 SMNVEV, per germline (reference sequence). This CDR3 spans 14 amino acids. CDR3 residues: CATTIWGGKNEQFF. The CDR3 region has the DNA TGTGCCACCACTATCTGGGGAGGTAAGAATGAGCAGTTCTTC.

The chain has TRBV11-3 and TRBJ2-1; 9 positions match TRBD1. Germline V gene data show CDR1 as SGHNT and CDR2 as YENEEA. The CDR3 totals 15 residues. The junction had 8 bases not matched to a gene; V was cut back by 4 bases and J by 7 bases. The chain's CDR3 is CASSSRGQGWNEQFF. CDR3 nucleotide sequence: TGTGCCAGCAGCTCCAGGGGACAGGGATGGAATGAGCAGTTCTTC.

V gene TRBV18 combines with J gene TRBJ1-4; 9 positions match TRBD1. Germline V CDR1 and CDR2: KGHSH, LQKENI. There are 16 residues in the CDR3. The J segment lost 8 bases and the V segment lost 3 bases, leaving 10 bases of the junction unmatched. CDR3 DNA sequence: TGTGCCAGCTCACCGCCGGGACAGGGTTCGGGAGAAAAACTGTTTTTT. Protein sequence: CASSPPGQGSGEKLFF.

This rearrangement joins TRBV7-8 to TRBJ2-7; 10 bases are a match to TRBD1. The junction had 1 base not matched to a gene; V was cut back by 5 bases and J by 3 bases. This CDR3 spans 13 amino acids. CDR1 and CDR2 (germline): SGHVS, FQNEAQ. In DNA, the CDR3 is TGTGCCAGCAGCGGGGACAGGGGCTACGAGCAGTACTTC. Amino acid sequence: CASSGDRGYEQYF.

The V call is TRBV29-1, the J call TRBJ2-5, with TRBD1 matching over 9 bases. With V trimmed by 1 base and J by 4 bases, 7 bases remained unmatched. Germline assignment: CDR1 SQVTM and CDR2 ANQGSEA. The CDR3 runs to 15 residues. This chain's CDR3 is CSVEGAGTGLETQYF. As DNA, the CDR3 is TGCAGCGTTGAAGGCGCCGGGACAGGGTTAGAGACCCAGTACTTC.

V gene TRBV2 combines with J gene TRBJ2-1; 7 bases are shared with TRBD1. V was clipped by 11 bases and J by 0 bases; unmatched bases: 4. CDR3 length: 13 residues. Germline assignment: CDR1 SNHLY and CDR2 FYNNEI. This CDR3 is CAGQGDSYNEQFF. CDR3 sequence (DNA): TGTGCCGGCCAGGGGGACTCCTACAATGAGCAGTTCTTC. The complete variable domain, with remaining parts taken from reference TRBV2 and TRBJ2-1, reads EPEVTQTPSHQVTQMGQEVILRCVPISNHLYFYWYRQILGQKVEFLVSFYNNEISEKSEIFDDQFSVERPDGSNFTLKIRSTKLEDSAMYFCAGQGDSYNEQFFGPGTRLTVL.

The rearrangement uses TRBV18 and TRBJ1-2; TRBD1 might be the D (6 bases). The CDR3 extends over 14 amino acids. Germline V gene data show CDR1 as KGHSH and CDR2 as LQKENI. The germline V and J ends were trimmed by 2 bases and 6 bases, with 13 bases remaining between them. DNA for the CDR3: TGTGCCAGCTCACCAGGTCAGGGGCCGCATGGCTACACCTTC. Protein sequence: CASSPGQGPHGYTF.

The CDR3, as DNA: TGCGCCAGCAGCCAATATAGCGGGAGAAGCGACAATGAGCAGTTCTTC. Encoded protein: CASSQYSGRSDNEQFF. The chain has TRBV4-3 and TRBJ2-1; 9 bases agree with TRBD2. V dropped 2 bases and J dropped 5; count of bases not matched to a gene: 7. Germline-derived CDR1 and CDR2 are LGHNA and YSLEER. The CDR3 contains 16 residues.

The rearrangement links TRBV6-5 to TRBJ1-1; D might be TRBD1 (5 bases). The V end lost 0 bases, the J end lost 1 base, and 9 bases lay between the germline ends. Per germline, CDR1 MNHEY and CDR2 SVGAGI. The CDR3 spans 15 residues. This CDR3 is CASSYSSTANTEAFF. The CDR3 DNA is TGTGCCAGCAGTTACTCATCGACAGCGAACACTGAAGCTTTCTTT.